This is a list of T cell receptor beta chains from one sample in a study of siplizumab effects on memory and regulatory T cells. Sequenced by immunoSEQ multiplex PCR; TCRdb stores in-frame clones only, minus some. The repertoire holds some 100,000 clones, with roughly 94% as singletons. The sample taken for sequencing was Tregs sorted from blood. These receptor sequences come from a human donor in good health. The CDR3 runs from the conserved cysteine through the conserved F or W. Fields, in order: clone size, V gene, J gene, D gene, CDR3 protein, CDR3 DNA. D genes are given only for firm matches. Clone sizes are given selectively: once, few, many, or a class where the clone is expanded.

>-|TRBV5-8|TRBJ1-1|-
CASSYYSGVQVNTEAFF
TGTGCCAGCAGCTACTATTCCGGGGTACAGGTGAACACTGAAGCTTTCTTT
>-|TRBV29-1|TRBJ1-2|-
CSVLSGAYGYTF
TGCAGCGTTCTATCGGGGGCTTATGGCTACACCTTC
>-|TRBV19|TRBJ2-7|TRBD1
CASRNRGYGSYEQYF
TGTGCCAGTAGGAACAGGGGATACGGCTCCTACGAGCAGTACTTC
>-|TRBV5-5|TRBJ1-3|-
CASTLRLGRLAGGNTIYF
TGTGCCAGCACCTTAAGACTGGGACGTCTTGCGGGTGGAAACACCATATATTTT
>-|TRBV27|TRBJ2-2|TRBD1
CASSVQGLHTGELFF
TGTGCCAGCAGTGTACAGGGGTTGCACACCGGGGAGCTGTTTTTT
>-|TRBV28|TRBJ2-1|TRBD1
CASSLHRGNEQFF
TGTGCCAGCAGTTTACACAGGGGGAATGAGCAGTTCTTC
>-|TRBV2|TRBJ2-1|-
CASSEAETGSSYNEQFF
TGTGCCAGCAGTGAAGCGGAGACCGGAAGCTCCTACAATGAGCAGTTCTTC
>-|TRBV5-1|TRBJ2-3|-
CASRGWVTDTQYF
TGCGCCAGCAGGGGCTGGGTCACAGATACGCAGTATTTT
>-|TRBV28|TRBJ2-7|-
CASSLSRTYEQYF
TGTGCCAGCAGTTTGTCACGGACTTACGAGCAGTACTTC
>-|TRBV6-6|TRBJ2-1|TRBD2
CASTLGVGLAREQFF
TGTGCCAGCACCCTGGGGGTGGGACTAGCTCGGGAGCAGTTCTTC
>-|TRBV28|TRBJ1-1|-
CASSSGEQGTEAFF
TGTGCCAGCAGTTCGGGGGAACAGGGCACTGAAGCTTTCTTT
>-|TRBV19|TRBJ1-2|-
CASSSLPGGYRVYTF
TGTGCCAGTTCAAGCCTACCTGGGGGTTATAGGGTCTACACCTTC
>-|TRBV19|TRBJ2-5|TRBD2
CASSIRGTSGKETQYF
TGTGCCAGTAGTATTCGCGGGACTAGCGGAAAAGAGACCCAGTACTTC
>-|TRBV11-3|TRBJ2-5|-
CASSLGAGLVKETQYF
TGTGCCAGCAGCTTAGGTGCAGGCCTAGTAAAAGAGACCCAGTACTTC
>-|TRBV4-1|TRBJ2-2|TRBD2
CASSLQKLAANTGELFF
TGCGCCAGCAGCCTACAAAAACTAGCGGCGAACACCGGGGAGCTGTTTTTT
>-|TRBV27|TRBJ1-1|TRBD1
CASSQDRTGAGAFF
TGTGCCAGCAGCCAGGACAGGACGGGGGCCGGGGCTTTCTTT
>once|TRBV6-5|TRBJ2-1|TRBD2
CASSYSSGAYNEQFF
TGTGCCAGCAGTTACTCTAGCGGGGCCTACAATGAGCAGTTCTTC
>-|TRBV7-9|TRBJ1-1|TRBD1
CASSPKGQGPLRTEAFF
TGTGCCAGCAGCCCAAAGGGACAGGGGCCATTGAGGACTGAAGCTTTCTTT
>-|TRBV7-8|TRBJ2-7|-
CASSPRGHEQYF
TGTGCCAGCAGCCCCAGGGGACACGAGCAGTACTTC
>-|TRBV28|TRBJ2-2|TRBD1
CASNKLQGAASGELFF
TGTGCCAGCAACAAATTACAGGGGGCAGCTAGCGGGGAGCTGTTTTTT
>-|TRBV18|TRBJ2-3|-
CASSPLASTDTQYF
TGTGCCAGCTCACCACTTGCTAGCACAGATACGCAGTATTTT
>-|TRBV5-1|TRBJ2-1|-
CASSPGTLNLNEQFF
TGCGCCAGCAGCCCCGGGACATTAAACCTCAATGAGCAGTTCTTC